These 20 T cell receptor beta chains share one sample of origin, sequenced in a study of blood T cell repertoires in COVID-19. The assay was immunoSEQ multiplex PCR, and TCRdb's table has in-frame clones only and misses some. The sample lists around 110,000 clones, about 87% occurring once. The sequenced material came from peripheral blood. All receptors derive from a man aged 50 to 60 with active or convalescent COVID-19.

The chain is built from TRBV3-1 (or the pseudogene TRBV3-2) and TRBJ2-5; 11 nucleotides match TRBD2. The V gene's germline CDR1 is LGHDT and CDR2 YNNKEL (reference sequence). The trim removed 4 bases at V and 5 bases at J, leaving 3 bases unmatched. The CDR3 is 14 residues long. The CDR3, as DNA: TGTGCCAGCAGCCCGGGACTAGCGGATGAGACCCAGTACTTC. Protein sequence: CASSPGLADETQYF.

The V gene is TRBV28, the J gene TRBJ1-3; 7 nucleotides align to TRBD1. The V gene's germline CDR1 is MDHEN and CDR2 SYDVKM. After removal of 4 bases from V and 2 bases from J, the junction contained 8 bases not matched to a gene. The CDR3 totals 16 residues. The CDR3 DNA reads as TGTGCCAGCAGTTCATTCACAGGGGTAGCTGGAAACACCATATATTTT. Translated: CASSSFTGVAGNTIYF.

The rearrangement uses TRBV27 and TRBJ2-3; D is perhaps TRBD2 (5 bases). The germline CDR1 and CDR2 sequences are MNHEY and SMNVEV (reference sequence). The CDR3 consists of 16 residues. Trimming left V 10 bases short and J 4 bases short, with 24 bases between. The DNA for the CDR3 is TGTGCCACCAGCGAGGGTAGCGTATCCGAACCAGATACGCAGTATTTT. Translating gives CATSEGSVSEPDTQYF.

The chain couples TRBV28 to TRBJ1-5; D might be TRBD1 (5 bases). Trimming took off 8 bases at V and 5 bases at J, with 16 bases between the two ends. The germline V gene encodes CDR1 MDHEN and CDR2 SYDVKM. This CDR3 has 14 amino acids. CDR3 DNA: TGTGCCAGCCTGGGGGGATTGGTACATCAGCCCCAGCATTTT. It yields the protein CASLGGLVHQPQHF.

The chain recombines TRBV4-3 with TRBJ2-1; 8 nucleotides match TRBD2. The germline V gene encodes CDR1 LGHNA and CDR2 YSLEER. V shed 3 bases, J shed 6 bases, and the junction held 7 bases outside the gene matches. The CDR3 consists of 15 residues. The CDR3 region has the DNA TGCGCCAGCAGCCACAACCGACTAGCGACCAATGAGCAGTTCTTC. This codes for CASSHNRLATNEQFF.

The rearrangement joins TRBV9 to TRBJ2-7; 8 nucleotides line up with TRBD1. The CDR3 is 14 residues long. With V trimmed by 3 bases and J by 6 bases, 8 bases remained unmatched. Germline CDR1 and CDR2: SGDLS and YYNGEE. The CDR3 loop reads CASSAGPTGVEQYF. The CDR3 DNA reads TGTGCCAGCAGCGCAGGACCGACAGGGGTCGAGCAGTACTTC.

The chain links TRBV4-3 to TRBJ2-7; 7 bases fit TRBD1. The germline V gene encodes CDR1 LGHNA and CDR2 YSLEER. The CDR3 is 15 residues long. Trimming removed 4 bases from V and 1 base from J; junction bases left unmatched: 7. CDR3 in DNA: TGCGCCAGCAGCCCAGGACAGGACACATCCTACGAGCAGTACTTC. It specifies CASSPGQDTSYEQYF.

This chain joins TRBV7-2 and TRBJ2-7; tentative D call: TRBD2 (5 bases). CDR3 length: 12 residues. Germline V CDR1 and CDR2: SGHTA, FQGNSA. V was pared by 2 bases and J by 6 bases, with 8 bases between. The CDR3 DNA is TGTGCCAGCAGCTTATCTGGACTCGAGCAGTACTTC. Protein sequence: CASSLSGLEQYF.

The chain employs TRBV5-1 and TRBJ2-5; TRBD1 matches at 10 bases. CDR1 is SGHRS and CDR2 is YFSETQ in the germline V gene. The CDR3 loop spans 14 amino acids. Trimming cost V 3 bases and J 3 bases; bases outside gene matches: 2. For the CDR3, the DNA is TGCGCCAGCAGCTCGGACAGGGGGGAAGAGACCCAGTACTTC. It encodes CASSSDRGEETQYF. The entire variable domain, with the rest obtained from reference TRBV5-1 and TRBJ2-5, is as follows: KAGVTQTPRYLIKTRGQQVTLSCSPISGHRSVSWYQQTPGQGLQFLFEYFSETQRNKGNFPGRFSGRQFSNSRSEMNVSTLELGDSALYLCASSSDRGEETQYFGPGTRLLVL.

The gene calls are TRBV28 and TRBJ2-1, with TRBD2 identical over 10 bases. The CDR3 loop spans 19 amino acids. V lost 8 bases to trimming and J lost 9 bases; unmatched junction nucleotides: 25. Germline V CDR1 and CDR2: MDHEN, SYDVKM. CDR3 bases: TGTGCCAGCGGGGGATCGGGACTAGCGCCACGAAAGGGTCGGGGTGAGCAGTTCTTC. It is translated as CASGGSGLAPRKGRGEQFF.

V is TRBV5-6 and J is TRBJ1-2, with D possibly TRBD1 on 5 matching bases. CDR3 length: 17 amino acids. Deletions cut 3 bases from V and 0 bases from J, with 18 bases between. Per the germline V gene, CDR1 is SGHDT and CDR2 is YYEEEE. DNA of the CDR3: TGTGCCAGCAGCTCGTTCAGCCGGAGGGGAGCTAACTATGGCTACACCTTC. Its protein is CASSSFSRRGANYGYTF.

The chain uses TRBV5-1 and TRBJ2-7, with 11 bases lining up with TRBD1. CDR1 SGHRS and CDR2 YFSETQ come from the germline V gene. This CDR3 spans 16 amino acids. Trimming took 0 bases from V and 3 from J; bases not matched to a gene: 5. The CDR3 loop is CASSLAGDRGYYEQYF. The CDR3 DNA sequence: TGCGCCAGCAGCTTGGCCGGGGACAGGGGGTACTACGAGCAGTACTTC.

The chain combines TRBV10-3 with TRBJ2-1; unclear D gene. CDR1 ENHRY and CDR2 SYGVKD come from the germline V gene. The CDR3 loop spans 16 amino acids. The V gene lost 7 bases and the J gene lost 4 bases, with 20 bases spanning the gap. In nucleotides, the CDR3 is TGTGCCATCATGTCTAGTGGTTCGGCAAATTACAATGAGCAGTTCTTC. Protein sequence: CAIMSSGSANYNEQFF.

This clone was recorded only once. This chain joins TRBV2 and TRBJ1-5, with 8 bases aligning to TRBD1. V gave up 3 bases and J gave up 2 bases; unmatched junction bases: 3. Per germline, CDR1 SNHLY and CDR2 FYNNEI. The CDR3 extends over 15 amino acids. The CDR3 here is CASSDDRGGNQPQHF. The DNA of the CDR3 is TGTGCCAGCAGTGATGACAGGGGAGGCAATCAGCCCCAGCATTTT.

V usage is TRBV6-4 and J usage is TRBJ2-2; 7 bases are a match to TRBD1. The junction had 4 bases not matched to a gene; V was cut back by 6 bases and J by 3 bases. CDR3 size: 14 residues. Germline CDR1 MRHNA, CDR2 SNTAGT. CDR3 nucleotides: TGTGCCAGCAGAACCCAGGGGGACACCGGGGAGCTGTTTTTT. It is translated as CASRTQGDTGELFF.

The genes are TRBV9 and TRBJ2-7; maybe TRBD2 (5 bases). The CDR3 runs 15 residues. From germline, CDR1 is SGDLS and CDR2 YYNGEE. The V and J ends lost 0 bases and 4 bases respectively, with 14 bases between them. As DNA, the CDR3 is TGTGCCAGCAGCGTAGAGGTGGGAGTGGGTTACGAGCAGTACTTC. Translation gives CASSVEVGVGYEQYF.

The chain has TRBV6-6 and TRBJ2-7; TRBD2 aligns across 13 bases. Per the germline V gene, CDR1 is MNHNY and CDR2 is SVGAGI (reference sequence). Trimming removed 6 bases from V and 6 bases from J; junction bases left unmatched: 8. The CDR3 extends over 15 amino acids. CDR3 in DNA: TGTGCCAGCAGGACGCCGGGACTAGCGGGATCCGAGCAGTACTTC. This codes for CASRTPGLAGSEQYF.

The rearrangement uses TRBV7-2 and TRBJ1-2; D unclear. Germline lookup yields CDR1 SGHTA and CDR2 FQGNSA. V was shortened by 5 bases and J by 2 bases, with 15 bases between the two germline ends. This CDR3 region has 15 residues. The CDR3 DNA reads TGTGCCAGCAGCCCGCTGGAGTCGTTGAACTATGGCTACACCTTC. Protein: CASSPLESLNYGYTF.

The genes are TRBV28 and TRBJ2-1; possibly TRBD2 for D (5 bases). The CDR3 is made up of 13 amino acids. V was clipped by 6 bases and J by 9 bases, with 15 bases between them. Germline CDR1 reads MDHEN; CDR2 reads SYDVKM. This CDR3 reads CASSHLLAGEQFF. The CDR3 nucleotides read TGTGCCAGCAGCCACCTGCTAGCAGGTGAGCAGTTCTTC.

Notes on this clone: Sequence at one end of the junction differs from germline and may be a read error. The CDR3 DNA reads TGTGCCAGCTCCCCCTCCGACAATGAGCAGTTCTTC. Protein product: CASSPSDNEQFF. V usage is TRBV18 and J usage is TRBJ2-1; D remains unclear. This CDR3 has 12 amino acids. Germline V gives CDR1 KGHSH, CDR2 LQKENI.